This TCR beta chain was recovered during a study of T cell changes during pregnancy in multiple sclerosis. This CDR3 comprises 13 residues. J lost 8 bases, V lost 0 bases, and 2 bases had no gene match. Per germline, CDR1 SEHNR and CDR2 FQNEAQ (reference sequence). Profiled with immunoSEQ multiplex PCR; TCRdb holds only in-frame clones, not every one. The sample has about 67,000 clones, roughly 94% seen once. The V call is TRBV7-9, the J call TRBJ1-1, with TRBD1 matching over 8 bases. The TCR sequence derives from a female donor with multiple sclerosis, enrolled in a pregnancy study. This sample comprised peripheral blood, obtained after pregnancy. CDR3 nucleotides: TGTGCCAGCAGCTTAGCCCAGGGGGCGGAAGCTTTCTTT. Its translation: CASSLAQGAEAFF.